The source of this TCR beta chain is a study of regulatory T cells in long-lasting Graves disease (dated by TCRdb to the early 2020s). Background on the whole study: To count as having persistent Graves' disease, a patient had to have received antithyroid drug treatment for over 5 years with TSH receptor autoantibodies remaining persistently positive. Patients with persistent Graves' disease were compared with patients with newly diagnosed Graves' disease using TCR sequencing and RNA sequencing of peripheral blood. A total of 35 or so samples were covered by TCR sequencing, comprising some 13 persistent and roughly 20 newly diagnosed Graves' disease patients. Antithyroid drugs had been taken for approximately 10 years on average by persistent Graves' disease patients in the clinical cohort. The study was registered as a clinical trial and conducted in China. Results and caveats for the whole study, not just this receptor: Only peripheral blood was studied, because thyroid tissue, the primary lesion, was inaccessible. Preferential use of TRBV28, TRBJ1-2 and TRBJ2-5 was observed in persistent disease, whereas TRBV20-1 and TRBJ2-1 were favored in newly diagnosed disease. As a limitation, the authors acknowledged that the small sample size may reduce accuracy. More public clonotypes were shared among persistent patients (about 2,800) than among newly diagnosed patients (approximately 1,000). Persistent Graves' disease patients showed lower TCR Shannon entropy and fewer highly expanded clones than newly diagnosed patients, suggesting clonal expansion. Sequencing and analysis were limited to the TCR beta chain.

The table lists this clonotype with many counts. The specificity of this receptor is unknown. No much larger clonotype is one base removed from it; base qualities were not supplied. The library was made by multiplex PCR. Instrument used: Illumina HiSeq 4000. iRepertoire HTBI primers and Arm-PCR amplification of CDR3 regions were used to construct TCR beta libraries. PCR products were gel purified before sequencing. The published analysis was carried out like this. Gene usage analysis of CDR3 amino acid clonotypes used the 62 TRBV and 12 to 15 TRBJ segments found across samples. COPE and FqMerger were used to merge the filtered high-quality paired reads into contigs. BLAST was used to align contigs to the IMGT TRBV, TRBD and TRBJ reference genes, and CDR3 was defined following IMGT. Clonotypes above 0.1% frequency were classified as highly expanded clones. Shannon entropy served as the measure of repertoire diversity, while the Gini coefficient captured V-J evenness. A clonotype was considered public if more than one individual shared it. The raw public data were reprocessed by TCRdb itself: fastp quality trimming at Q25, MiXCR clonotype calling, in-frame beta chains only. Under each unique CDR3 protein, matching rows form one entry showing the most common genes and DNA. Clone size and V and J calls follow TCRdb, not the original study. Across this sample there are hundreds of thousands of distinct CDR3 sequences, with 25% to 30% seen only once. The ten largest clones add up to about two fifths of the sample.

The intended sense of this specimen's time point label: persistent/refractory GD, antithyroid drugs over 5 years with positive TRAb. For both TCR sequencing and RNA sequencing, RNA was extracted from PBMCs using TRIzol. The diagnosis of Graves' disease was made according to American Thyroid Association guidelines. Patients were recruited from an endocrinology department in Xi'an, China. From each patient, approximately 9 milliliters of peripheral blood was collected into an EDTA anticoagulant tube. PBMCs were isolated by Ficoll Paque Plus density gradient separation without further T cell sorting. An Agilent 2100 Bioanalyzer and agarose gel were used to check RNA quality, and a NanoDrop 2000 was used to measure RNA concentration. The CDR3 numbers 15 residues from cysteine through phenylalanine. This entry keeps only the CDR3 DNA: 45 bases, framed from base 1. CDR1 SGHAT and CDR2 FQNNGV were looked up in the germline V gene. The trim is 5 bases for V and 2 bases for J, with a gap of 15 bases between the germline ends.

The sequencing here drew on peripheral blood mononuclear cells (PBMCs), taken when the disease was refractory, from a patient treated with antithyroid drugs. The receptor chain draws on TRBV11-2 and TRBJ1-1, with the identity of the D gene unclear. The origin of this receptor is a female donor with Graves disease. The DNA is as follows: TGTGCCAGCAGCAAAAACTGGGATCTTAACACTGAAGCTTTCTTT. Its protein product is CASSKNWDLNTEAFF.